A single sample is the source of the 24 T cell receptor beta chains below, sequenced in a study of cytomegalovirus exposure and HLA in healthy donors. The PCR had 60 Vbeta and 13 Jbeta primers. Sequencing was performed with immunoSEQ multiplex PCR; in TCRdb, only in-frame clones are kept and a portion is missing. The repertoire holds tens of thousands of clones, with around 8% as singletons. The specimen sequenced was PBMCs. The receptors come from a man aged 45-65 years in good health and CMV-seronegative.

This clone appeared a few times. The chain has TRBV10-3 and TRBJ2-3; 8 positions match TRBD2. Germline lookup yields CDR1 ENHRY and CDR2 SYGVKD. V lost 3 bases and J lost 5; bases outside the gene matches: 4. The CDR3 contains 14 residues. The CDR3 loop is CAISDVTSGDTQYF. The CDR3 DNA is TGTGCCATCAGTGACGTAACTAGCGGAGATACGCAGTATTTT.

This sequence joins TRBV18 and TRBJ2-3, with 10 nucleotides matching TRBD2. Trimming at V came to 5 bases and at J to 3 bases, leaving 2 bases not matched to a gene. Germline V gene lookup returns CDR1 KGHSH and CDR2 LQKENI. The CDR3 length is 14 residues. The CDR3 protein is CASSSTSGTDTQYF. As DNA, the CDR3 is TGTGCCAGCTCATCGACTAGCGGGACAGATACGCAGTATTTT.

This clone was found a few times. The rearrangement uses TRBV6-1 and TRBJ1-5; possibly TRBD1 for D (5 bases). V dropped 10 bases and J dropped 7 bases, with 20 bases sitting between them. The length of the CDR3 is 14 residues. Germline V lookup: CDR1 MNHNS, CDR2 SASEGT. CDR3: CATPGGERGQPQHF. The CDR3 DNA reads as TGTGCCACCCCCGGGGGGGAGCGGGGCCAGCCCCAGCATTTT.

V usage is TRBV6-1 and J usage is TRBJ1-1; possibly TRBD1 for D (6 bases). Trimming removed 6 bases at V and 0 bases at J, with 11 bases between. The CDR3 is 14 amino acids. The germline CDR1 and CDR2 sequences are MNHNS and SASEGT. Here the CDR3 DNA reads TGTGCCAGCAGCCAACAGGGAATGAACACTGAAGCTTTCTTT. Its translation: CASSQQGMNTEAFF.

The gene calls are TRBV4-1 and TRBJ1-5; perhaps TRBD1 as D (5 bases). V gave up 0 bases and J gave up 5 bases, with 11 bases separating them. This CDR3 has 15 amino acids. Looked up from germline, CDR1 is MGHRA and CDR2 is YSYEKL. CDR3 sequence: CASSQDSREDQPQHF. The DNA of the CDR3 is TGCGCCAGCAGCCAAGATTCCAGGGAGGATCAGCCCCAGCATTTT.

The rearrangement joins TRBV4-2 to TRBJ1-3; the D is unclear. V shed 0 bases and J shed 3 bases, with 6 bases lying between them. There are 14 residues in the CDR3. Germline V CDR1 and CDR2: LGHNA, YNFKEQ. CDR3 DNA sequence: TGTGCCAGCAGCCAAGAAGTCAGTGGAAACACCATATATTTT. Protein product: CASSQEVSGNTIYF.

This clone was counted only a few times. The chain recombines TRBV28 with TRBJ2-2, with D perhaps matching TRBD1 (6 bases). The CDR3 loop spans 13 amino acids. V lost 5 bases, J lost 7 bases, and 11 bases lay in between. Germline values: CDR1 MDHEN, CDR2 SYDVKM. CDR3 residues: CASSQGIDGELFF. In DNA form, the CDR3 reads TGTGCCAGCAGTCAGGGGATCGACGGGGAGCTGTTTTTT. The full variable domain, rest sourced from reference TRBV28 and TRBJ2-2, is DVKVTQSSRYLVKRTGEKVFLECVQDMDHENMFWYRQDPGLGLRLIYFSYDVKMKEKGDIPEGYSVSREKKERFSLILESASTNQTSMYLCASSQGIDGELFFGEGSRLTVL.

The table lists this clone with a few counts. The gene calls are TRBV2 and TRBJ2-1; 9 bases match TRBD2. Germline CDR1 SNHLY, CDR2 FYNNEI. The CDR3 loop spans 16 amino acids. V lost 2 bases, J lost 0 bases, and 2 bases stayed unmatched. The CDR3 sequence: CASSEKREVSYNEQFF. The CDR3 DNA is TGTGCCAGCAGTGAAAAGCGGGAGGTCTCCTACAATGAGCAGTTCTTC.

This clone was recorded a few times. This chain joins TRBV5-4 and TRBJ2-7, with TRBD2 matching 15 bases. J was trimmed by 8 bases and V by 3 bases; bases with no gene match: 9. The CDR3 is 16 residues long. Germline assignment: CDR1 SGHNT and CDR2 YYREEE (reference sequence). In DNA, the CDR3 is TGTGCCAGCAGCTCGCCAGGACTAGCGGGGGGGTCTAAGCAGTACTTC. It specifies CASSSPGLAGGSKQYF.

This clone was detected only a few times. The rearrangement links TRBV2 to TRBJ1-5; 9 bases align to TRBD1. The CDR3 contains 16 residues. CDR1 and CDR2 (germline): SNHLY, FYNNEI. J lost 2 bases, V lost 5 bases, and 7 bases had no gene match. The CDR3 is CASSFHRGQGNQPQHF. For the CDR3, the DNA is TGTGCCAGCAGTTTTCACAGGGGGCAGGGCAATCAGCCCCAGCATTTT.

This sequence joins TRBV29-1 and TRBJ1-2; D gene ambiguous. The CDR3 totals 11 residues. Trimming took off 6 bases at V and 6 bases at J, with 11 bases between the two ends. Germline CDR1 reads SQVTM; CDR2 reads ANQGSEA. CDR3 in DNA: TGCAGCGTGGATGACACAGATGGCTACACCTTC. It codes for CSVDDTDGYTF. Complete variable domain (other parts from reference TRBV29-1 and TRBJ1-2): SAVISQKPSRDICQRGTSLTIQCQVDSQVTMMFWYRQQPGQSLTLIATANQGSEATYESGFVIDKFPISRPNLTFSTLTVSNMSPEDSSIYLCSVDDTDGYTFGSGTRLTVV.

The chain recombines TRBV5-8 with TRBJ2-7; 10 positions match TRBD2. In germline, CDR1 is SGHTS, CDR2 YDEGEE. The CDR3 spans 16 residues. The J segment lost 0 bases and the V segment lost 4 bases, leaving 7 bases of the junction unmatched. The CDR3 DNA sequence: TGTGCCAGCAGCCCAAAGGGACTAGCGAGCTCCTACGAGCAGTACTTC. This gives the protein CASSPKGLASSYEQYF.

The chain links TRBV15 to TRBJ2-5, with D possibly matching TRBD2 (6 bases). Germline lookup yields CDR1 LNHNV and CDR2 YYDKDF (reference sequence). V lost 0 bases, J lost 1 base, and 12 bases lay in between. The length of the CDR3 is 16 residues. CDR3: CATSRDHPGLQETQYF. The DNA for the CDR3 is TGTGCCACCAGCAGAGATCACCCGGGACTCCAAGAGACCCAGTACTTC. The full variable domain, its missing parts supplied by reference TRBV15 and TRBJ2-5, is DAMVIQNPRYQVTQFGKPVTLSCSQTLNHNVMYWYQQKSSQAPKLLFHYYDKDFNNEADTPDNFQSRRPNTSFCFLDIRSPGLGDTAMYLCATSRDHPGLQETQYFGPGTRLLVL.

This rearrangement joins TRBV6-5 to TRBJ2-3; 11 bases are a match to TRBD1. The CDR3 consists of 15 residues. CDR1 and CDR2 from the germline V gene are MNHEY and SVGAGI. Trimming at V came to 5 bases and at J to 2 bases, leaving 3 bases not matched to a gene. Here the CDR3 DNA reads TGTGCCAGCAGTACGGGACAGGGGGTCACAGATACGCAGTATTTT. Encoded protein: CASSTGQGVTDTQYF.

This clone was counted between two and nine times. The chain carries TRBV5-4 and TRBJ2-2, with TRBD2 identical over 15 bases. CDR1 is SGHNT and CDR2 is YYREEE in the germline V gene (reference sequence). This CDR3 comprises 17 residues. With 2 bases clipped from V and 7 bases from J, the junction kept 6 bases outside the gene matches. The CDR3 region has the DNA TGTGCCAGCAGCTTCGGACTAGCGGGAGGGCCGGACGGGGAGCTGTTTTTT. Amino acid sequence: CASSFGLAGGPDGELFF.

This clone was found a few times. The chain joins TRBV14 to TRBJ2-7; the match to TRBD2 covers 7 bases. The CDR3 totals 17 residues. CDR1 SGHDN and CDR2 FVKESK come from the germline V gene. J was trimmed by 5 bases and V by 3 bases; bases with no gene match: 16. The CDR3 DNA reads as TGTGCCAGCAGCCATCCGTCGGGCGGGAGTCTATCCAACGAGCAGTACTTC. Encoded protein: CASSHPSGGSLSNEQYF. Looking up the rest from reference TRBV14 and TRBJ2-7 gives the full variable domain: EAGVTQFPSHSVIEKGQTVTLRCDPISGHDNLYWYRRVMGKEIKFLLHFVKESKQDESGMPNNRFLAERTGGTYSTLKVQPAELEDSGVYFCASSHPSGGSLSNEQYFGPGTRLTVT.

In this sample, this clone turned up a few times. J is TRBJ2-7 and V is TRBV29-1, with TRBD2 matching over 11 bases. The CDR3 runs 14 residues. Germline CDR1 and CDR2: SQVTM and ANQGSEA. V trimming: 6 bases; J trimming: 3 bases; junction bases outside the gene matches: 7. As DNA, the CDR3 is TGCAGCGTAGAACTAGCGGGAGTGAACTACGAGCAGTACTTC. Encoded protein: CSVELAGVNYEQYF.

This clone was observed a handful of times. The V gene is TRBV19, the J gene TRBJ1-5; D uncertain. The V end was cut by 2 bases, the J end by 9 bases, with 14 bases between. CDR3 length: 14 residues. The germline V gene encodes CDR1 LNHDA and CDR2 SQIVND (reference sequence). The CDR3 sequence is CASSIPGPQWPQHF. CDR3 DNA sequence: TGTGCCAGTAGTATACCAGGCCCCCAGTGGCCCCAGCATTTT.

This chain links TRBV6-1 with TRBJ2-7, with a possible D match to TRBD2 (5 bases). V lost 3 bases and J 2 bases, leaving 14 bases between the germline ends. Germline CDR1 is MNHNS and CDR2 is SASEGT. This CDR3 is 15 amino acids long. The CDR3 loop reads CASSEKDLITYEQYF. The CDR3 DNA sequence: TGTGCCAGCAGTGAGAAGGACTTGATTACCTACGAGCAGTACTTC.

The CDR3 region has the DNA TGTGCCTGGAGAGAGGGTTTTAGATCACCCCTCCACTTT. The encoded protein is CAWREGFRSPLHF. This chain links TRBV30 with TRBJ1-6; D remains unclear. Per the germline V gene, CDR1 is GTSNPN and CDR2 is SVGIG (reference sequence). The V end was cut by 3 bases, the J end by 10 bases, with 13 bases between. This CDR3 has 13 residues.

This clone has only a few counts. The CDR3 DNA reads as TGTGCCAGCAGCTTAGCCCGACAGGGGGAAGACGAGCAGTACTTC. Amino acids: CASSLARQGEDEQYF. This chain links TRBV7-6 with TRBJ2-7; 9 nucleotides align to TRBD1. CDR1 is SGHVS, CDR2 FNYEAQ, per germline. This CDR3 contains 15 residues. V lost 0 bases and J lost 5; bases outside the gene matches: 5.

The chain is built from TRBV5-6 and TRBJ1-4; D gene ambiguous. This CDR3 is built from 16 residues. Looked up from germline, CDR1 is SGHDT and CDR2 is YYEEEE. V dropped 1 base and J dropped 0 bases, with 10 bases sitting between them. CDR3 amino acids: CASSLLVVPTNEKLFF. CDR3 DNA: TGTGCCAGCAGCTTGCTAGTCGTCCCAACTAATGAAAAACTGTTTTTT. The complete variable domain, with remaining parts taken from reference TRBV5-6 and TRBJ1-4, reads DAGVTQSPTHLIKTRGQQVTLRCSPKSGHDTVSWYQQALGQGPQFIFQYYEEEERQRGNFPDRFSGHQFPNYSSELNVNALLLGDSALYLCASSLLVVPTNEKLFFGSGTQLSVL.

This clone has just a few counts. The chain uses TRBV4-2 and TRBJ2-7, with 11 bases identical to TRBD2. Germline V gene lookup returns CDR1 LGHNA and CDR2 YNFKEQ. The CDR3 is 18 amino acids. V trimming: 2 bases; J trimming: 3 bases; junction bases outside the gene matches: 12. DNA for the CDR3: TGTGCCAGCAGCCAACCAATCGCTGTGACTAGCGGGAACTACGAGCAGTACTTC. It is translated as CASSQPIAVTSGNYEQYF.

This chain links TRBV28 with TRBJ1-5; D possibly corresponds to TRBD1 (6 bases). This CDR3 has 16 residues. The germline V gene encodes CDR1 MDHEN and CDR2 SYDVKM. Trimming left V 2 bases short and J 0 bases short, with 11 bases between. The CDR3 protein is CASSLGQLNSNQPQHF. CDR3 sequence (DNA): TGTGCCAGCAGTTTAGGACAGCTTAATAGCAATCAGCCCCAGCATTTT.